A selection of T cell receptor beta chains follows, all from one sample in a study of vaccination and CD4 T cells after COVID-19. Which antigens these TCRs recognize remains unknown. MiXCR, run by TCRdb on the PCR reads, gives a single entry per CDR3 protein. In the table there are under 25,000 distinct CDR3 sequences, 44% of which are singletons. Source: CD4+ T cells from blood, cultured in vitro, taken before SARS-CoV-2 vaccination. The source is a human donor who had recovered from COVID-19. Both conserved end residues are part of each CDR3.

TRBV19	TRBJ2-3	CATGGLAGIPRDTQYF
TRBV2	TRBJ2-1	CASSEALRTTNNEQFF
TRBV5-4	TRBJ1-2	CASSFFTGNGYTF
TRBV7-2	TRBJ2-4	CASSLVREGGAKNIQYF
TRBV19	TRBJ1-2	CASSILDRGSYGYTF
TRBV11-3	TRBJ1-1	CASSLEGDRNTEAFF
TRBV7-7	TRBJ2-2	CASGRDHNTGELFF
TRBV6-1	TRBJ1-5	CASRGTGSLSYSNQPQHF
TRBV19	TRBJ2-3	CASSPRSATDTQYF
TRBV6-5	TRBJ1-5	CASSSYQGAQNQPQHF
TRBV27	TRBJ2-2	CASSLGSGGAGELFF
TRBV7-2	TRBJ2-2	CASSLNANTGELFF
TRBV10-3	TRBJ2-1	CAISVGDEQFF
TRBV5-4	TRBJ1-2	CASRRKGRGLDYGYTF